This TCR beta chain originates from a study of CD8 T cells in ankylosing spondylitis. Study observations and caveats: Relatively scarce in peripheral blood, disease-linked clones were CD8+. Blood of patients with ankylosing spondylitis appeared to be characterized by a TCR beta motif of several highly homologous variants. In reactive arthritis synovial fluid and blood, some motif variants had been reported before.

Turning to this clonotype: As yet, its antigen is unknown.

One entry per CDR3 protein results from TCRdb running MiXCR on the 5' RACE reads. The profile covers about 400,000 distinct CDR3 sequences, with about a fifth appearing a single time and about 17% taken by the ten largest. The germline CDR1 and CDR2 sequences are SGHTA and FQGNSA. The ends lost 7 bases at V and 8 bases at J; junction bases unmatched: 7. The CDR3 runs to 15 residues. Material for sequencing was blood, either unsorted or a sorted T cell fraction (not recorded which). This TCR was sampled from a male donor with ankylosing spondylitis. This chain joins TRBV7-2 and TRBJ2-1; 14 bases align to TRBD2. CDR3 DNA: TGTGCCAGCAAACGACTAGCGGGAGGGCAGGATGAGCAGTTCTTC. Protein sequence: CASKRLAGGQDEQFF.